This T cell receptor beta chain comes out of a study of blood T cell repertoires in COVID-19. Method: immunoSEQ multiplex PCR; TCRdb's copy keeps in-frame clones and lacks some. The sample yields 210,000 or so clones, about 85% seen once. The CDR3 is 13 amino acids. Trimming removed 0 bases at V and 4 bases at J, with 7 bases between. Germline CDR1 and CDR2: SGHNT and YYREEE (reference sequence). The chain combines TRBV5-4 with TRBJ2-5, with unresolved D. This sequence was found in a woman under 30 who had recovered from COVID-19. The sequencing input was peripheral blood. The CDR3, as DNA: TGTGCCAGCAGCTTGGTCCTCGGAGAGACCCAGTACTTC. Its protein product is CASSLVLGETQYF.